What follows is one T cell receptor (beta chain) and its context. The data were taken from a study of technical replicates of blood from a handful of donors. The repertoire was sequenced with immunoSEQ multiplex PCR; TCRdb's copy has only in-frame clones and lacks some. The table lists approximately 14,000 clones, 70% to 80% of them singletons. This CDR3 is built from 15 residues. Germline V gene lookup returns CDR1 SGHRS and CDR2 YFSETQ. V was cut by 9 bases and J by 1 base, with 19 bases left in between. This clonotype originated in a human donor in good health. The sequenced sample consisted of PBMCs. This chain links TRBV5-1 with TRBJ1-1, with D perhaps TRBD1 (6 bases). CDR3 protein: CATSRGGLGNTEAFF. The DNA of the CDR3 is TGCGCCACCTCACGTGGGGGCCTGGGGAACACTGAAGCTTTCTTT.